This TCR beta chain was observed in a study of identical twins. The CDR3 extends over 16 amino acids. V dropped 5 bases and J dropped 5; count of bases not matched to a gene: 12. Germline-derived CDR1 and CDR2 are MDHEN and SYDVKM. TCRdb re-analysed the 5' RACE reads in MiXCR, keeping a single row per CDR3 protein. The sample carries 350,000 to 600,000 distinct CDR3 sequences, about 14% recorded once. Separately, the same data were catalogued under a study of yellow fever vaccine responses in identical twins.

The TCR comes from a woman aged 18 to 35 in good health. Sequencing was done on a sample of CD4+ T cells sorted from blood. The genes are TRBV28 and TRBJ2-7, with TRBD1 matching over 10 bases. The DNA for the CDR3 is TGTGCCAGCAGTACCTCTAGGACAGGGGGAAGGAACGAGCAGTACTTC. It encodes CASSTSRTGGRNEQYF.